The 15 T cell receptor beta chains below all came from one sample that was sequenced in a study of blood T cell repertoires in COVID-19 (dated by TCRdb to 2020 to 2022). The library was generated by the immunoSEQ multiplex PCR assay. Imported from immuneACCESS, the table was reduced by TCRdb to in-frame sequences with V and J called. These copies leave out some clones; in studies compared against another copy, an unresolved V gene accounts for under half, and the cause of the remainder is not known. The sample records some 180,000 clones, over 80% of which are singletons. Jointly, the top ten make up about 7% of the sample. Sequences were obtained from peripheral blood. These receptors originate from a woman in her thirties or forties with COVID-19, enrolled during active disease.

This chain connects TRBV6-4 to TRBJ1-2; maybe TRBD1 (5 bases). Trimming left V 4 bases short and J 8 bases short, with 20 bases between. CDR3 length: 15 residues. Germline values: CDR1 MRHNA, CDR2 SNTAGT. The CDR3 DNA is TGTGCCAGCAGTGTAGCCCCGGGGGGGTTGAAAGGCTACACCTTC. It translates to CASSVAPGGLKGYTF.

The gene calls are TRBV5-4 and TRBJ2-7; D might be TRBD1 (5 bases). The ends were cut back, 9 bases at V and 6 bases at J, with 25 bases in the middle. The CDR3 length is 15 residues. Germline assignment: CDR1 SGHNT and CDR2 YYREEE (reference sequence). The CDR3 sequence: CATYAARGQGIEQYF. CDR3 coding DNA: TGTGCCACTTACGCTGCTAGGGGTCAGGGAATCGAGCAGTACTTC.

The chain employs TRBV19 and TRBJ1-2; 9 bases are shared with TRBD1. This CDR3 contains 16 residues. V shed 2 bases, J shed 2 bases, and the junction held 6 bases outside the gene matches. Germline V gives CDR1 LNHDA, CDR2 SQIVND (reference sequence). The CDR3 is CASSIPLGQGNYGYTF. In DNA, the CDR3 is TGTGCCAGTAGTATACCCCTAGGACAGGGGAACTATGGCTACACCTTC.

The chain combines TRBV27 with TRBJ2-7, with D unclear. Germline-derived CDR1 and CDR2 are MNHEY and SMNVEV (reference sequence). V was pared by 5 bases and J by 4 bases, with 9 bases between. The CDR3 consists of 12 residues. For the CDR3, the DNA is TGTGCCAGCAGTGAAACAGAATACGAGCAGTACTTC. This encodes CASSETEYEQYF.

This chain uses TRBV7-8 with TRBJ1-4; the D is unclear. Germline-derived CDR1 and CDR2 are SGHVS and FQNEAQ. V dropped 2 bases and J dropped 4 bases, with 11 bases sitting between them. This CDR3 is built from 15 residues. In DNA, the CDR3 is TGTGCCAGCAGCTTAATTTCGGTCCTTAATGAAAAACTGTTTTTT. Its protein product is CASSLISVLNEKLFF.

The rearrangement links TRBV15 to TRBJ2-1, with 9 bases that match TRBD2. There are 12 residues in the CDR3. Germline CDR1 is LNHNV and CDR2 is YYDKDF (reference sequence). After removal of 9 bases from V and 3 bases from J, the junction contained 0 bases not matched to a gene. The CDR3 loop is CATAGGYNEQFF. The CDR3, as DNA: TGTGCCACAGCGGGGGGCTACAATGAGCAGTTCTTC. Full variable domain (remainder filled in from reference TRBV15 and TRBJ2-1): DAMVIQNPRYQVTQFGKPVTLSCSQTLNHNVMYWYQQKSSQAPKLLFHYYDKDFNNEADTPDNFQSRRPNTSFCFLDIRSPGLGDTAMYLCATAGGYNEQFFGPGTRLTVL.

This chain links TRBV5-5 with TRBJ2-7; 15 positions match TRBD2. The V gene's germline CDR1 is SGHKS and CDR2 YYEKEE (reference sequence). Losses at the gene ends were 4 bases for V and 6 bases for J; bases not matched to a gene: 11. The CDR3 extends over 17 amino acids. CDR3 residues: CASSPGLAGGSAREQYF. DNA of the CDR3: TGTGCCAGCAGCCCTGGACTAGCGGGAGGGTCGGCCCGCGAGCAGTACTTC.

This chain connects TRBV11-3 to TRBJ1-2; D might be TRBD1 (5 bases). CDR1 SGHNT and CDR2 YENEEA come from the germline V gene. CDR3 length: 13 amino acids. V lost 6 bases to trimming and J lost 4 bases, with 12 bases between them. In nucleotides, the CDR3 is TGTGCCAGCAGAGGACAACAAACCTATGGCTACACCTTC. Amino acids: CASRGQQTYGYTF.

The rearrangement links TRBV7-2 to TRBJ1-4; D possibly corresponds to TRBD1 (6 bases). Germline V lookup: CDR1 SGHTA, CDR2 FQGNSA. Trimming took off 0 bases at V and 8 bases at J, with 10 bases between the two ends. This CDR3 is built from 14 residues. Here the CDR3 reads CASSLARGSEKLFF. CDR3 bases: TGTGCCAGCAGCTTAGCCAGGGGAAGCGAAAAACTGTTTTTT.

The J gene is TRBJ2-7, the V gene TRBV10-2; tentatively, D is TRBD1 (6 bases). Germline-derived CDR1 and CDR2 are WSHSY and SAAADI. The CDR3 runs 13 residues. In nucleotides, the CDR3 is TGCGCGGCCGAGGGGACAACTTCCTACGAGCAGTACTTC. Translated, it gives CAAEGTTSYEQYF.

This chain links TRBV5-1 with TRBJ2-5; TRBD2 might be the D (6 bases). Trimming took 4 bases from V and 1 from J, leaving 14 bases between them. Germline assignment: CDR1 SGHRS and CDR2 YFSETQ. This CDR3 comprises 15 residues. CDR3 in amino acids: CASSGGPTSQETQYF. CDR3 coding DNA: TGCGCCAGCAGCGGGGGACCGACTAGCCAAGAGACCCAGTACTTC.

For the CDR3, the DNA is TGTGCCAGCTCACCACGGCAGGGCAATTCACCCCTCCACTTT. It yields the protein CASSPRQGNSPLHF. The rearrangement uses TRBV18 and TRBJ1-6, with D perhaps TRBD1 (5 bases). V shed 1 base and J shed 7 bases, with 8 bases lying between them. Germline assignment: CDR1 KGHSH and CDR2 LQKENI. This CDR3 has 14 amino acids.

The chain is built from TRBV6-6 and TRBJ1-5; tentative D call: TRBD1 (6 bases). Trimming left V 2 bases short and J 1 base short, with 9 bases between. This CDR3 is 15 amino acids long. Looked up from germline, CDR1 is MNHNY and CDR2 is SVGAGI (reference sequence). CDR3 nucleotide sequence: TGTGCCAGCAGTTACAGGGGGGGGAGCAATCAGCCCCAGCATTTT. Its protein product is CASSYRGGSNQPQHF.

The chain has TRBV29-1 and TRBJ1-3; D is unclear. Trimming removed 8 bases at V and 0 bases at J, with 8 bases between. CDR3 length equals 12 residues. Germline V lookup: CDR1 SQVTM, CDR2 ANQGSEA. The CDR3: CSNGPSGNTIYF. The DNA for the CDR3 is TGCAGCAATGGGCCCTCTGGAAACACCATATATTTT.

The chain links TRBV19 to TRBJ2-4; 8 nucleotides align to TRBD1. Germline CDR1 and CDR2: LNHDA and SQIVND (reference sequence). This CDR3 comprises 16 residues. After removal of 7 bases from V and 2 bases from J, the junction contained 10 bases not matched to a gene. CDR3 sequence: CASIPTRQGPKNIQYF. The CDR3 nucleotides read TGTGCCAGTATTCCGACGAGACAGGGGCCCAAAAACATTCAGTACTTC.